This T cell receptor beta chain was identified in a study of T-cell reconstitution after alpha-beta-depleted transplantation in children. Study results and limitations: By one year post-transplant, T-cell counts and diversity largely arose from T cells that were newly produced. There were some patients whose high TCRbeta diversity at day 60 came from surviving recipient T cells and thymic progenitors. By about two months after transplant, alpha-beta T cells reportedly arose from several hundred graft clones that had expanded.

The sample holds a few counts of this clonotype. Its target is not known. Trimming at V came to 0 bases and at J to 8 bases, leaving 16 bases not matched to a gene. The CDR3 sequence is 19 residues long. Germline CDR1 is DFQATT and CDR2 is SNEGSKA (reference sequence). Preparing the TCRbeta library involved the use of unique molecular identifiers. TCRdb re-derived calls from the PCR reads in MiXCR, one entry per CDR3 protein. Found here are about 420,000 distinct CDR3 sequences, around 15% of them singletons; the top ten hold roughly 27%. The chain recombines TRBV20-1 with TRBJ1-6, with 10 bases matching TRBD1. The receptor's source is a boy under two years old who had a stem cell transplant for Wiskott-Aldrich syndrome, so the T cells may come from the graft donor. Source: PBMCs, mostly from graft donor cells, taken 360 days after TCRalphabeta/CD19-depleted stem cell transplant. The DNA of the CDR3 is TGCAGTGCTAGAGATTATGGGACAGGGGTGTCCCCATTAGATTCACCCCTCCACTTT. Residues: CSARDYGTGVSPLDSPLHF.